This T cell receptor (beta chain) was found in a study of T cell responses to AZD1222 COVID-19 vaccine. Using immunoSEQ multiplex PCR, the repertoire was profiled, and TCRdb retains in-frame clones only, with some absent. The sample holds 150,000 to 200,000 clones; 93% are singletons and the top ten take around 0.96%. To note about this clone: What it binds is unknown.

Study results and limitations: The repertoires were collected only after the peak T cell response. Spike-specific TCRs gained breadth and depth after people received two AZD1222 doses. Within unmutated variant regions lay the reported targets of nearly half of spike-specific TCRs. Possibly, clonal diversity was underestimated; donors were largely white British and included more females.

The CDR3 is 15 residues long. Germline CDR1 and CDR2: SGHNT and YYREEE (reference sequence). J gave up 5 bases and V 5 bases, and 7 bases lay outside the gene matches. The receptor was derived from an adult in good health. J is TRBJ1-6 and V is TRBV5-4; 7 nucleotides match TRBD1. The sequencing used peripheral blood, collected on day 0 of AZD1222 vaccination. CDR3 nucleotides: TGTGCCAGCAGTTCCGGGACAGTTAATAATTCACCCCTCCACTTT. This translates into CASSSGTVNNSPLHF.